This T cell receptor (beta chain) is from a study of radiation and T cells in renal cell carcinoma (dated by TCRdb to 2018 to 2020). Study-level background: Samples came from a clinical trial, in which primary renal cell carcinomas received 15 Gy stereotactic body radiation therapy followed by nephrectomy 4 weeks later. In total, 50 to 60 samples underwent TCR beta sequencing: 25 or so tumors plus 27 peripheral blood samples. A total of 4,016,671 unique CDR3 nucleotide sequences, encoding 2,500,000 or so unique CDR3 amino acid sequences, were found across all 50 or so samples. Points the paper makes about the study in general: Top tumor clonotypes rose in blood from baseline to 2 weeks post-radiation, then contracted by 4 weeks, suggesting transient expansion of tumor-resident clones. Tracking of blood repertoire dynamics stopped at about 27 days after treatment, with no follow-up past that point. Because no pretreatment tumor biopsies were available, whether clonotypes were present in the tumor at baseline could not be determined. The single-armed trial design could not address effects of radiation dose or scheduling on the TCR repertoire.

TCR beta libraries were generated from genomic DNA with the immunoSEQ kit, following the manufacturer's recommendations. To prepare libraries, a first multiplex PCR with proprietary primers was run, followed by a second PCR that added unique barcodes, and a bead cleanup was done after each round. Each sample batch included a kit-provided positive control reaction and a negative control reaction. The final libraries were assessed on an Agilent 4200 TapeStation D1000 ScreenTape, pooled by volume, and quantified by qPCR. Sequencing was performed on an Illumina NextSeq500 using a MidOutput 150-cycle cartridge, with 156 Read1 cycles, 15 Index1 cycles, and the kit custom primers. The pooled library was loaded at about 1 pM, and around 20% PhiX control was spiked in. The study's processing was this. Vendor-processed data were analyzed in R, with a clonotype defined as all T cells sharing the same CDR3 nucleotide sequence. In the clone abundance analyses, frequencies in each sample were normalized to that sample's 10,000 most abundant clones. Public T cell clones, averaging fewer than five per sample, were removed before analysis. Tumor-enriched clonotypes and baseline blood-enriched clonotypes were defined as those with an abundance difference of at least 32-fold between compartments. Clonotypes expanded or contracted between blood time points were identified with a beta-binomial differential abundance model. Similarity between tumor and blood repertoires was quantified using the Baroni-Urbani and Buser coefficient, and groups were compared with two-tailed Wilcoxon tests in R. Sourced from immuneACCESS, this table was stored by TCRdb with only in-frame sequences that have V and J called. A share of the clones is absent; for the studies checked, an unresolved V gene accounts for under half, and the remainder has no known explanation. V, J and clone size derive from that table, while D and trimming were established from the DNA sequence. Here the sample has roughly 130,000 clones; 70% to 90% occur a single time. The top ten constitute about 5% of the sample.

Taken with the paper, the label for time point translates to: blood 2 weeks post-SBRT. What this sample's treatment or condition label stands for: 15 Gy SBRT to primary tumor, nephrectomy 4 weeks later. Serial peripheral blood from radiation-treated patients was sampled at baseline, 2 weeks and 4 weeks after SBRT to track tumor-enriched clonotypes. Every patient's renal cell carcinoma showed clear cell pathology. Genomic DNA for TCR sequencing was prepared using the QIAamp DNA Blood Mini Kit (Qiagen). The analyses included just those samples that passed every quality control check. Worth noting for this clone: Its antigen is unknown. Nothing much larger sits one base from this clone, and base qualities are not available.

The CDR3 starts with the cysteine, ends with the phenylalanine, and has 16 residues. Only the CDR3 part of the read is kept: 48 bases, read in frame from the first base. Looking up the germline V gene (reference sequence) yields CDR1 SGHNT and CDR2 YYREEE. Germline trimming amounts to 4 bases on V and 5 bases on J, with 9 as the count of junction bases outside the gene matches. The source was blood, collected from a patient whose treatment included radiotherapy and nephrectomy. This sequence originates from a woman aged 65 to 85 with renal cell carcinoma. The sequence joins TRBV5-4 to TRBJ2-2; TRBD1 matches 9 bases in the middle. The nucleotides read TGTGCCAGCAGCCTAGCACAGGGGGCATTGACCGGGGAGCTGTTTTTT. This gives the protein CASSLAQGALTGELFF.